The entry below describes one T cell receptor (beta chain). This clonotype was detected ten times or more. No cognate antigen has been identified for it. Per-nucleotide qualities are absent, and no much larger clonotype sits a single base away. What the treatment or condition label conveys for this sample: live attenuated yellow fever vaccine strain. Two biological replicates of bulk PBMCs were collected at each blood-draw timepoint. A standard Ficoll-Paque protocol was used to isolate PBMCs from peripheral blood. TriZol was used to extract RNA from bulk PBMCs, from CD4 and CD8 fractions, and from dextramer-positive and dextramer-negative fractions. The entry originates in a study of T cells after yellow fever vaccination (dated by TCRdb to about 2019). Looking at the study overall: The SMART-Seq v4 Ultra Low Input RNA kit was used to prepare libraries from fractions with low cell numbers. To track T-cell clones before and after primary and booster YFV17D yellow fever vaccination, bulk TCR alpha and beta repertoires were sequenced longitudinally. Blood was drawn at multiple timepoints before and after primary and secondary immunization, with bulk PBMC replicates and cell subsets isolated. The cohort comprised two healthy male donors, one aged 18 to 29 and one aged 30 to 40 years.

The junction shows trimming of 7 bases on V and 2 bases on J, plus 15 bases between the germline ends. The CDR3 numbers 15 residues from cysteine through phenylalanine. CDR3 DNA is the only sequence kept; it has 45 bases, read in frame from the first base. Taken from the germline V gene (reference sequence), the CDR1 and CDR2 loops are SEHNR and FQNEAQ. These reads were obtained on an Illumina NovaSeq 6000. Synthesis of TCR cDNA relied on 5'RACE template switching, a step that introduced a universal primer site along with unique molecular identifiers. cDNA synthesis was primed from both the TCR alpha and TCR beta constant segments. Libraries were amplified in two PCR steps, with sample barcodes and sequencing adapters added in the second step. Libraries were sequenced on Illumina HiSeq 2500 (2x100 bp) or NovaSeq (2x150 bp). Regarding the original processing steps: MIGEC was used to demultiplex reads and collapse the reads into UMI consensus sequences, and MiXCR was used for V(D)J alignment. Vaccine-responding clonotypes were identified with edgeR using replicate PBMC samples, with FDR below 0.01 and a log2 fold change above 5 up to day 15 being required. Each bulk clonotype received a CD4 or CD8 identity based on whether the sequenced CD4 or CD8 repertoire contained that clonotype at higher abundance. TCRdb redid the processing of the public reads, applying fastp at Q25 and MiXCR, and retained in-frame beta chains. Records with the same CDR3 protein are collapsed into one entry carrying the most frequent genes and DNA. TCRdb's processing, not the study's, gives the V and J calls here. For this sample the table gives 250,000 to 400,000 distinct CDR3 sequences, of which 3.5% to 4.5% were detected only once. The top ten constitute roughly 21% of the sample.

Study-level results and caveats: The secondary T-cell response was found to be weaker but faster than the primary response, with a peak reached on day 5 rather than on day 15. Most clones expanded after primary vaccination were re-detected after the booster (around 96% of CD4 and around 88% of CD8), suggesting broad memory maintenance. FACS-sorted repertoires could contain abundant contaminating clonotypes from the bulk population, so computational filtering was required. Only a couple of donors were included in the study, so the extent to which the findings can be generalized is limited. A small fraction of clonotypes appeared in both the CD4 and CD8 compartments, likely as a result of convergent recombination.

This receptor was taken from a young man who received the YFV17D yellow fever vaccine. This chain is built from TRBV7-9 and TRBJ1-5, with the identity of the D gene unclear. Here the sequenced sample was PBMCs, taken 15 days after the yellow fever booster vaccination. The nucleotide sequence is TGTGCCAGCACAAACGGACTAACGGGCAATCAGCCCCAGCATTTT. This sequence encodes CASTNGLTGNQPQHF.